These T cell receptor beta chains were read from a single sample in a study of OX40 agonist ivuxolimab in advanced cancers. Assay used: immunoSEQ multiplex PCR; TCRdb lists only in-frame clones, some missing. The data show roughly 56,000 clones, 86% seen once. The specimen comprised CD4+ or CD8+ T cells sorted from blood, sampled in a trial of the OX40 agonist ivuxolimab. All receptors derive from an adult with an advanced solid tumor such as melanoma, head and neck, liver or kidney cancer. Each CDR3 is given with its conserved first and last residue. Fields, in order: V gene, D gene, clone size, CDR3 protein. D genes are given only for firm matches. Clone size, where shown, is once, few, many, or a class for clones that have expanded.

TRBV2 NA NA CASTRGAETNYGYTF
TRBV9 NA once CASSVGMNTEAFF
TRBV7-2 NA NA CASSLDPYYYTF
TRBV6-5 NA NA CASSVPDGTDTQYF
TRBV10-3 NA NA CAISDYNSPLHF
TRBV5-1 TRBD1 once CASSLTGTGDSPLHF
TRBV7-9 TRBD2 NA CASLPSGGHVSTDTQYF
TRBV9 NA NA CASSVEGGGEYNTDTQYF
TRBV13 TRBD1 NA CASSNTGAGYSGNTIYF
TRBV5-6 NA NA CASTLGRNNQPQHF
TRBV6-1 NA NA CASSNPGVNTEAFF
TRBV7-9 NA few CASSLAGQPQHF
TRBV5-1 NA NA CASSAATVVNEKLFF
TRBV30 TRBD1 NA CALKTGGGETQYF
TRBV4-3 NA NA CASSQDYRVSQPQHF
TRBV6-5 NA once CASSLVLWGEAFF
TRBV18 TRBD1 NA CASSSGTGGVNEQFF
TRBV11-3 NA NA CASSLGGHPYEQYF
TRBV28 NA NA CASSLPGTANYGYTF
TRBV7-8 NA NA CASSSGQFGKAFF
TRBV10-3 TRBD2 NA CAIREAGEGETQYF
TRBV27 NA NA CASGRESSYEQYF
TRBV7-3 NA NA CASSSRGTPYNEQFF
TRBV7-8 TRBD1 NA CASSLTGGRTNEKLFF
TRBV6-6 NA NA CAISIAREQYF
TRBV2 NA NA CATQAGGNQPQHF
TRBV5-1 TRBD2 once CASSLALAGSTDTQYF
TRBV30 NA NA CAWRQVWRGPNTGELFF
TRBV19 NA once CASIRQGLATF
TRBV7-2 TRBD1 NA CASSLWASRGQGPNEQFF
TRBV10-3 TRBD2 NA CAISGTSALQNTGELFF
TRBV5-1 TRBD1 NA CASSVGQENQPQHF
TRBV6-6 TRBD2 NA CASSSRDYPSTIGQYF
TRBV7-9 NA NA CASSRHTRLDYGYSF
TRBV28 NA NA CASTRGVTVSEQFF
TRBV7-9 TRBD1 once CASSDSDRGLQETQYF
TRBV6-5 NA NA CASSYTEGSQPQHF
TRBV25-1 NA NA CASSVPQLAKNIQYF
TRBV28 NA NA CASSPPDRRNQPQHF
TRBV4-1 NA NA CASSFGGGTDTQYF
TRBV7-2 NA NA CASSFTDTQYF
TRBV15 TRBD2 NA CATSRDIERGGRETQYF
TRBV5-6 TRBD2 NA CASSLLGGGRGSGELFF
TRBV5-1 NA few CASSLAEDTQYF
TRBV5-6 TRBD2 NA CASSFSSGDYNEQFF
TRBV7-3 NA NA CASSPSADNYGYTF
TRBV20-1 NA NA CSAVGARQLFF
TRBV11-3 TRBD2 NA CASSLGRTSGGLKSYNEQFF
TRBV19 TRBD1 NA CASTGTVSTDTQYF
TRBV7-2 TRBD1 NA CASSSPGTGGYEQYF
TRBV19 NA NA CASSRSGRTASGNTIYF
TRBV29-1 NA NA CSAKVSDTYYEQYF
TRBV7-6 NA NA CASSLGASQETQYF
TRBV6-5 TRBD1 few CASSRDRDEAFF
TRBV19 NA NA CASSMQGGEDTQYF
TRBV6-5 TRBD1 NA CASRTGEDTDTQYF
TRBV5-1 NA NA CASREGTGELFF
TRBV2 TRBD1 NA CAGSSGTGGNTIYF
TRBV6-1 NA NA CASSVDRSSYEQYF
TRBV18 NA NA CASSRGNMNTEAFF